This T cell receptor (beta chain) is drawn from a study of cytomegalovirus exposure and HLA in healthy donors. The study's findings and limits: Listed as cytomegalovirus-associated were 150 to 200 TCR beta chains. When the data were analyzed later, several of the most significant clusters appeared to be linked to common viral pathogens. In a later analysis, donors in an Asian-associated ancestry cluster reportedly had fewer N-insertions in productive TCRs than the cohort mean.

Concerning this clone: The target antigen is unknown.

PCR employed 60 Vbeta and 13 Jbeta primers. Repertoires were generated with immunoSEQ multiplex PCR, while TCRdb's copy carries only in-frame clones and drops some. This table lists about 88,000 clones. Sequencing input: PBMCs. This receptor was identified in a girl aged 10-17 years in good health and CMV-seropositive.

The CDR3 sequence: CASVRSGGAGELFF. For the CDR3, the DNA is TGTGCCAGCGTGAGGTCGGGGGGCGCCGGGGAGCTGTTTTTT. This chain joins TRBV7-9 and TRBJ2-2; D possibly corresponds to TRBD2 (7 bases). V was cut by 8 bases and J by 6 bases, with 16 bases left in between. The germline V gene encodes CDR1 SEHNR and CDR2 FQNEAQ (reference sequence). The CDR3 sequence is 14 residues long.